The clone carrying this TCR beta chain was seen just once. This sample stems from a study of CD8 T cells in ankylosing spondylitis. Each TCR beta library was made by quantitative 5'-RACE that incorporated molecular barcodes. TCRdb re-analysed the 5' RACE reads in MiXCR, keeping a single row per CDR3 protein. The table has approximately 200,000 distinct CDR3 sequences, under 15% seen once; the top ten hold more than 9.5%. Germline values: CDR1 SEHNR, CDR2 FQNEAQ (reference sequence). The length of the CDR3 is 16 residues. J gave up 7 bases and V 8 bases, and 16 bases lay outside the gene matches. This chain joins TRBV7-9 and TRBJ2-1, with 8 bases lining up with TRBD2. The receptor's source is a female donor with ankylosing spondylitis or in good health (not recorded which). Input material: blood, either unsorted or a sorted T cell fraction (not recorded which). CDR3 protein: CASCRIIAGPGNEQFF. CDR3 nucleotide sequence: TGTGCCAGCTGCCGTATTATAGCGGGACCCGGGAATGAGCAGTTCTTC.